The 15 T cell receptor beta chains below come from one sample, sequenced in a study of ipilimumab plus nivolumab after autologous stem cell transplantation. The repertoire was sequenced with immunoSEQ multiplex PCR; TCRdb's copy has only in-frame clones and lacks some. The data hold approximately 10,000 clones, with 69% observed a single time. Sequences were derived from PBMCs, sampled in a trial of ipilimumab plus nivolumab as post-transplant consolidation. These receptors all stem from a male donor with diffuse large B-cell lymphoma.

The CDR3 loop is CASSVPGTGVEDTQYF. CDR3 in DNA: TGTGCCAGTAGTGTCCCCGGGACAGGGGTTGAAGATACGCAGTATTTT. This chain connects TRBV19 to TRBJ2-3; 10 bases align to TRBD1. V was pared by 5 bases and J by 5 bases, with 10 bases of the junction left unmatched. The CDR3 consists of 16 residues. Germline V gives CDR1 LNHDA, CDR2 SQIVND (reference sequence).

This clone showed up just a few times. The rearrangement links TRBV5-6 to TRBJ1-2, with 10 nucleotides matching TRBD1. V shed 1 base, J shed 4 bases, and the junction held 7 bases outside the gene matches. Germline V lookup: CDR1 SGHDT, CDR2 YYEEEE. The CDR3 is 16 amino acids. This CDR3 is CASSLSGDRGSYGYTF. The CDR3 DNA reads as TGTGCCAGCAGCTTGAGCGGGGACAGGGGTAGCTATGGCTACACCTTC.

The gene calls are TRBV11-2 and TRBJ2-3; 9 bases map to TRBD2. J lost 2 bases, V lost 6 bases, and 3 bases had no gene match. CDR1 is SGHAT, CDR2 FQNNGV, per germline. The CDR3 has 14 amino acids. DNA for the CDR3: TGTGCCAGCAGGCTAGCGGGATCCACAGATACGCAGTATTTT. This codes for CASRLAGSTDTQYF. The full variable domain, in which reference TRBV11-2 and TRBJ2-3 provide the parts outside the CDR3, is EAGVAQSPRYKIIEKRQSVAFWCNPISGHATLYWYQQILGQGPKLLIQFQNNGVVDDSQLPKDRFSAERLKGVDSTLKIQPAKLEDSAVYLCASRLAGSTDTQYFGPGTRLTVL.

The chain carries TRBV5-1 and TRBJ2-5; 12 bases are a match to TRBD1. In germline, CDR1 is SGHRS, CDR2 YFSETQ. V was pared by 1 base and J by 5 bases, with 3 bases of the junction left unmatched. The CDR3 has 15 residues. CDR3: CASSLQGQGAETQYF. For the CDR3, the DNA is TGCGCCAGCAGCTTGCAGGGACAGGGGGCGGAGACCCAGTACTTC. The variable domain in full, with the rest retrieved from reference TRBV5-1 and TRBJ2-5, is KAGVTQTPRYLIKTRGQQVTLSCSPISGHRSVSWYQQTPGQGLQFLFEYFSETQRNKGNFPGRFSGRQFSNSRSEMNVSTLELGDSALYLCASSLQGQGAETQYFGPGTRLLVL.

The chain uses TRBV9 and TRBJ1-1, with a weak D call TRBD1 (5 bases). CDR3 length: 15 residues. The germline gives CDR1 SGDLS, CDR2 YYNGEE. The V end was cut by 0 bases, the J end by 1 base, with 10 bases between. The CDR3 region is CASSVVDNSNTEAFF. DNA of the CDR3: TGTGCCAGCAGCGTAGTGGACAACTCGAACACTGAAGCTTTCTTT.

J is TRBJ1-5 and V is TRBV7-2, with TRBD1 matching over 8 bases. There are 17 residues in the CDR3. Looked up from germline, CDR1 is SGHTA and CDR2 is FQGNSA. V dropped 4 bases and J dropped 2; count of bases not matched to a gene: 10. The CDR3 protein is CASSSFPRTGRNQPQHF. The DNA for the CDR3 is TGTGCCAGCAGCTCGTTCCCTAGGACAGGGCGCAATCAGCCCCAGCATTTT.

The genes are TRBV18 and TRBJ1-1; D is unresolved. The CDR3 runs to 13 residues. CDR1 and CDR2 (germline): KGHSH, LQKENI. V shed 3 bases and J shed 5 bases, with 10 bases lying between them. The CDR3 DNA is TGTGCCAGCTCACCGTTCACCGTGACTGAAGCTTTCTTT. This sequence encodes CASSPFTVTEAFF. Drawing the rest from reference TRBV18 and TRBJ1-1, the complete variable domain is NAGVMQNPRHLVRRRGQEARLRCSPMKGHSHVYWYRQLPEEGLKFMVYLQKENIIDESGMPKERFSAEFPKEGPSILRIQQVVRGDSAAYFCASSPFTVTEAFFGQGTRLTVV.

This clone is a singleton in its sample. The gene calls are TRBV19 and TRBJ2-7; no reliable D call. V was pared by 4 bases and J by 2 bases, with 18 bases between. This CDR3 comprises 16 residues. The V gene's germline CDR1 is LNHDA and CDR2 SQIVND (reference sequence). CDR3 sequence reads: CASSKARLLIPYEQYF. Here the CDR3 DNA reads TGTGCCAGTAGTAAGGCGAGACTCCTCATACCCTACGAGCAGTACTTC.

CDR3 residues: CASSPNLGSEQYF. Written as DNA, the CDR3 is TGTGCCAGCTCACCAAATCTTGGCTCCGAGCAGTACTTC. The gene calls are TRBV18 and TRBJ2-7; D not resolved. The germline V gene has CDR1 KGHSH and CDR2 LQKENI. The CDR3 loop spans 13 amino acids. Trimming cost V 2 bases and J 6 bases, with 11 bases left between them.

This chain uses TRBV9 with TRBJ2-6; D not resolved. This CDR3 is 16 amino acids long. Trimming removed 0 bases at V and 0 bases at J, with 7 bases between. Looked up from germline, CDR1 is SGDLS and CDR2 is YYNGEE. CDR3 loop: CASSVEVGSGANVLTF. The CDR3 coding sequence is TGTGCCAGCAGCGTAGAGGTAGGCTCTGGGGCCAACGTCCTGACTTTC.

This chain's CDR3 is CASSLDPGRNQPQHF. The CDR3 DNA reads as TGCGCCAGCAGCTTGGACCCCGGGAGGAATCAGCCCCAGCATTTT. This chain uses TRBV5-1 with TRBJ1-5, with D unclear. The CDR3 loop spans 15 amino acids. Trimming pared 0 bases from V and 4 bases from J, leaving 11 bases between. In germline, CDR1 is SGHRS, CDR2 YFSETQ.

This sequence joins TRBV4-1 and TRBJ1-4, with 7 nucleotides matching TRBD1. The CDR3 is 14 residues long. Losses at the gene ends were 9 bases for V and 6 bases for J; bases not matched to a gene: 10. CDR1 and CDR2 (germline): MGHRA, YSYEKL. The CDR3 loop is CASTMTGRDEKLFF. The CDR3 DNA reads TGCGCCAGTACCATGACAGGGAGGGATGAAAAACTGTTTTTT.

In the case of this clone: Other nucleotide sequences from this sample produce the same CDR3. The chain recombines TRBV7-9 with TRBJ2-7; either TRBD1 or TRBD2 may fit D (6 bases each). Germline-derived CDR1 and CDR2 are SEHNR and FQNEAQ (reference sequence). V was shortened by 3 bases and J by 2 bases, with 17 bases between the two germline ends. This CDR3 is 16 amino acids long. The CDR3 reads CASSLEGVRRAYEQYF. The CDR3 DNA is TGTGCCAGCAGCTTGGAGGGGGTGCGACGGGCCTACGAGCAGTACTTC.

The CDR3 coding sequence is TGTGCCAGCAGCGGACTACAGGGGGCAGAGACCCAGTACTTC. It specifies CASSGLQGAETQYF. This chain joins TRBV9 and TRBJ2-5; the match to TRBD1 covers 9 bases. The CDR3 extends over 14 amino acids. The germline V gene encodes CDR1 SGDLS and CDR2 YYNGEE. Trimming cost V 3 bases and J 4 bases; bases outside gene matches: 4. The whole variable domain, filled in from reference TRBV9 and TRBJ2-5, reads DSGVTQTPKHLITATGQRVTLRCSPRSGDLSVYWYQQSLDQGLQFLIQYYNGEERAKGNILERFSAQQFPDLHSELNLSSLELGDSALYFCASSGLQGAETQYFGPGTRLLVL.

The rearrangement joins TRBV4-2 to TRBJ1-1; D is undetermined. Trimming removed 5 bases at V and 3 bases at J, with 10 bases between. Germline V lookup: CDR1 LGHNA, CDR2 YNFKEQ. This CDR3 has 13 amino acids. CDR3 in amino acids: CASSLTKYTEAFF. Here the CDR3 DNA reads TGTGCCAGCAGCTTGACAAAATACACTGAAGCTTTCTTT.